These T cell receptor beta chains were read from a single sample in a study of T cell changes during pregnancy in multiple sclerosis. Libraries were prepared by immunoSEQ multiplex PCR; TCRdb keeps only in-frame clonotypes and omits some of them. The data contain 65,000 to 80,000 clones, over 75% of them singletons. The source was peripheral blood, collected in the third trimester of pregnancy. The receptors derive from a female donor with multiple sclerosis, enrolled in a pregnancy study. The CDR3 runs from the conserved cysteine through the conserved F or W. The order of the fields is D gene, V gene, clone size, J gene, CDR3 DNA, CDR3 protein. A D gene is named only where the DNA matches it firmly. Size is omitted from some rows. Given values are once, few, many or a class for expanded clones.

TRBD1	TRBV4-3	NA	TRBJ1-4	TGCGCCAGCAGCCAAGAGGGACAGGGCGTAGTTCATGGAAAACTGTTTTTT	CASSQEGQGVVHGKLFF
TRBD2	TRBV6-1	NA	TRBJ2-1	TGTGCCAGCAGTGAAATCCCCCCGGGACTAGCGGGATACAATGAGCAGTTCTTC	CASSEIPPGLAGYNEQFF
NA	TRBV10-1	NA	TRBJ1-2	TGCGCCAGCAGTGACCCGGGGAAGGGGGACTATGGCTACACCTTC	CASSDPGKGDYGYTF
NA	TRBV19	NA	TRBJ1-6	TGTGCCAGTAGTATTAGAGTCCGTAATAATTCACCCCTCCACTTT	CASSIRVRNNSPLHF
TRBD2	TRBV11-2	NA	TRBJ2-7	TGTGCCAGCAGCCCCTCGGGCGGGGGGAACACCTACGAGCAGTACTTC	CASSPSGGGNTYEQYF
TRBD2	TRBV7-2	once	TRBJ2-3	TGTGCCAGCAGCTTGTTTCCGACTAGCGGGGCAACTAGCACAGATACGCAGTATTTT	CASSLFPTSGATSTDTQYF
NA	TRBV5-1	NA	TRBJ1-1	TGCGCCAGCAGCCCAAGGGAGGGGGGCAACACTGAAGCTTTCTTT	CASSPREGGNTEAFF
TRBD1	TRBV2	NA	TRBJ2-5	TGTGCCAGCAACCCGGGACAGGGGAGGGAGACCCAGTACTTC	CASNPGQGRETQYF
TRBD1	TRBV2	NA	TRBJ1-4	TGTGCCAGCAGGCGCCCGGGACAGGGTGCGGGGAAACTGTTTTTT	CASRRPGQGAGKLFF
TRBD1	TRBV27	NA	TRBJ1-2	TGTGCCAGCAGTTTATTCGGCCCGGGACAGGGGGACCGGGGCTACACCTTC	CASSLFGPGQGDRGYTF
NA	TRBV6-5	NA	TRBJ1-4	TGTGCCAGCAGTCGCCAAGGGCAGGGAGGGGAAAAACTGTTTTTT	CASSRQGQGGEKLFF
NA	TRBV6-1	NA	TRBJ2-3	TGTGCCAGCAGGGGACTCACACCCTCCACAGATACGCAGTATTTT	CASRGLTPSTDTQYF
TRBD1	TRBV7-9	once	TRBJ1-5	TGTGCCAGCAGCCCTCAGGGGGCGAGCAATCAGCCCCAGCATTTT	CASSPQGASNQPQHF
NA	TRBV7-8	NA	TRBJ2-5	TGTGCCAGCAGCTTAGGTGCGGCTGGAGAGACCCAGTACTTC	CASSLGAAGETQYF
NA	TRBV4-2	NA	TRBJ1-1	TGTGCCAGCAGCCAAACGTCCGGGACTCTCGAAGCTTTCTTT	CASSQTSGTLEAFF
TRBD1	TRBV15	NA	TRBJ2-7	TGTGCCACCAGCAGAGGCCTACAGGGGTCCTACGAGCAGTACTTC	CATSRGLQGSYEQYF
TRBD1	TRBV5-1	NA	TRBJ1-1	TGCGCCAGCAGACGGGACAGGGGTTTAGTTAACACTGAAGCTTTCTTT	CASRRDRGLVNTEAFF
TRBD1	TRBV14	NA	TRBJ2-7	TGTGCCAGCAGCCTTTTAGGACAGGGGGCGTTCTCCTACGAGCAGTACTTC	CASSLLGQGAFSYEQYF
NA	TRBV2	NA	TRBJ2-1	TGTGCCAGCAGGGTTGGTGCGCTTTACAATGAGCAGTTCTTC	CASRVGALYNEQFF
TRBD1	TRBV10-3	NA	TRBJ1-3	TGTGCCATCAGTGAGACCTGGACAGGGGGTGGAAACACCATATATTTT	CAISETWTGGGNTIYF
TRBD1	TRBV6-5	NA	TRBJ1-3	TGTGCCAGCAGTTTACTTAGGGGGCCTGGAAACACCATATATTTT	CASSLLRGPGNTIYF